This T cell receptor beta chain was recorded in a study of blood T cell repertoires in COVID-19. A single count supports this clone. The germline CDR1 and CDR2 sequences are SGDLS and YYNGEE. The trim removed 0 bases at V and 5 bases at J, leaving 10 bases unmatched. CDR3 length equals 17 residues. Per the study methods: Reference gene primer amplification in the assay estimated nucleated cell counts. Profiled with immunoSEQ multiplex PCR; TCRdb holds only in-frame clones, not every one. V, J and clone size reflect that table, while D and trimming were determined from the DNA. The sample carries 250,000 to 350,000 clones, about nine tenths recorded once.

The source is a woman aged 55 to 70 with acute or convalescent COVID-19. The sequenced sample consisted of peripheral blood. V is TRBV9 and J is TRBJ2-2; 7 bases are shared with TRBD2. CDR3 residues: CASSVVGGRATTGELFF. In DNA, the CDR3 is TGTGCCAGCAGCGTAGTGGGTGGGAGGGCCACGACCGGGGAGCTGTTTTTT.